This T cell receptor (beta chain) was sequenced in a study of T cells in narcolepsy. V was clipped by 5 bases and J by 2 bases, with 15 bases between them. CDR1 SGHTA and CDR2 FQGTGA come from the germline V gene. The CDR3 is made up of 15 amino acids. Generated by immunoSEQ multiplex PCR, the TCRdb table keeps only in-frame clones and is missing some. This sample has over 30,000 clones, with around 82% found just once. Broader study findings: Reportedly, autoreactive clonotypes were serially detected in patients' blood but not controls'. Comparing one patient's CSF and blood CD4+ clonotypes highlighted HCRT- and TRIB2-specific autoreactive clonotypes. Some memory CD4+ repertoires had no autoreactive clone sequences.

With regard to this clone: Its antigen is currently unknown.

The rearrangement links TRBV7-3 to TRBJ1-2, with D unresolved. The source of this sequence is a human donor with narcolepsy. The sequenced material came from CD45RA- memory CD4+ T cells from PBMCs. CDR3 protein: CASSPGVGGNYGYTF. The CDR3 nucleotides read TGTGCCAGCAGCCCCGGGGTGGGAGGAAACTATGGCTACACCTTC. The variable domain in full, with the rest retrieved from reference TRBV7-3 and TRBJ1-2, is GAGVSQTPSNKVTEKGKYVELRCDPISGHTALYWYRQSLGQGPEFLIYFQGTGAADDSGLPNDRFFAVRPEGSVSTLKIQRTERGDSAVYLCASSPGVGGNYGYTFGSGTRLTVV.